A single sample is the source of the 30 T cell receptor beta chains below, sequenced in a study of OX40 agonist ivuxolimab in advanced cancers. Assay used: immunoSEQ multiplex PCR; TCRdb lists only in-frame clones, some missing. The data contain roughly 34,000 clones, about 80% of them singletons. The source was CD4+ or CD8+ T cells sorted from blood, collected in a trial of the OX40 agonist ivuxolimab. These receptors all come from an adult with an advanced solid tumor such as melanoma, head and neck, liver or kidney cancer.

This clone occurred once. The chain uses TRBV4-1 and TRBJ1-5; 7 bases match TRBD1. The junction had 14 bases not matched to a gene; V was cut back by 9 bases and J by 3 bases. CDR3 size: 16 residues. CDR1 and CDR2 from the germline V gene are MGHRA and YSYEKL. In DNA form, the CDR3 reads TGCGCCAGGGTGGACAGGACTTCGTATTTCAATCAGCCCCAGCATTTT. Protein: CARVDRTSYFNQPQHF.

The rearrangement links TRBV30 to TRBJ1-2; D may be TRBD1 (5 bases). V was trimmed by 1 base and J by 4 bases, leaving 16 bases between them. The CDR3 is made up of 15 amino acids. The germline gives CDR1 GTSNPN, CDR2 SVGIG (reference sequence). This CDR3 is CAWSALRGGVYGYTF. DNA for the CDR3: TGTGCCTGGAGTGCCTTGCGGGGGGGAGTCTATGGCTACACCTTC.

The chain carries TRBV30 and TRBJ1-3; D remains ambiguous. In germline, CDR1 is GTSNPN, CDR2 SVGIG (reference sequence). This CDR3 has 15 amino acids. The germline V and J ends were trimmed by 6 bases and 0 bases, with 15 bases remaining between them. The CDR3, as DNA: TGTGCCTGCGAGCCACAGACCTTCTCTGGAAACACCATATATTTT. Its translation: CACEPQTFSGNTIYF.

CDR3: CASSPRQGTQETQYF. The CDR3, as DNA: TGTGCCAGCTCACCCAGACAGGGGACTCAAGAGACCCAGTACTTC. The V gene is TRBV18, the J gene TRBJ2-5, with 8 bases fitting TRBD1. The length of the CDR3 is 15 residues. V was pared by 3 bases and J by 2 bases, with 5 bases of the junction left unmatched. The germline V gene has CDR1 KGHSH and CDR2 LQKENI.

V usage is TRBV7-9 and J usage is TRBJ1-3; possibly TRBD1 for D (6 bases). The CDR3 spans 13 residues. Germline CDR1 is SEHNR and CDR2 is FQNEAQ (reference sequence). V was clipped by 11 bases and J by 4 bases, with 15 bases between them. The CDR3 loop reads CAGRGDNGNTIYF. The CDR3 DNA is TGTGCCGGCCGGGGGGACAACGGAAACACCATATATTTT. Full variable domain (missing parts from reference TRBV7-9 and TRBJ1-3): DTGVSQNPRHKITKRGQNVTFRCDPISEHNRLYWYRQTLGQGPEFLTYFQNEAQLEKSRLLSDRFSAERPKGSFSTLEIQRTEQGDSAMYLCAGRGDNGNTIYFGEGSWLTVV.

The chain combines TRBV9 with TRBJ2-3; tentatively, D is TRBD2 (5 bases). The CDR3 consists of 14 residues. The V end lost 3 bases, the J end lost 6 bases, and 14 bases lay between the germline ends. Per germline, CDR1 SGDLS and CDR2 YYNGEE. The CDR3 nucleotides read TGTGCCAGCAGCGACGGACTTTATCGGGATACGCAGTATTTT. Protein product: CASSDGLYRDTQYF.

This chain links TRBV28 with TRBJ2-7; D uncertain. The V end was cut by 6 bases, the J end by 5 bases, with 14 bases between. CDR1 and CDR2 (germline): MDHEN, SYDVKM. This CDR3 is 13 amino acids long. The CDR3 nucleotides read TGTGCCAGCAGAGGGCCCCCTGGGGACGAGCAGTACTTC. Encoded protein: CASRGPPGDEQYF.

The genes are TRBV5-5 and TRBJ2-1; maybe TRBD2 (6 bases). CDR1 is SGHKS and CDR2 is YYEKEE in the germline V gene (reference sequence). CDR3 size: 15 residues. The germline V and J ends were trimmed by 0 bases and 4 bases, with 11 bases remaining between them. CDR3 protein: CASSLVGGVYNEQFF. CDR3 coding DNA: TGTGCCAGCAGCTTGGTGGGCGGGGTGTACAATGAGCAGTTCTTC. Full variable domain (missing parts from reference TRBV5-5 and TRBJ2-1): DAGVTQSPTHLIKTRGQQVTLRCSPISGHKSVSWYQQVLGQGPQFIFQYYEKEERGRGNFPDRFSARQFPNYSSELNVNALLLGDSALYLCASSLVGGVYNEQFFGPGTRLTVL.

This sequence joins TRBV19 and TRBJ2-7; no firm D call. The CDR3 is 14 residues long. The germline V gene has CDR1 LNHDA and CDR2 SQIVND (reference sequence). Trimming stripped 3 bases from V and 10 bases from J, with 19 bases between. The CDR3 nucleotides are TGTGCCAGTAGTATCGATAGTAGGTCCATCCCTCAGTACTTC. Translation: CASSIDSRSIPQYF.

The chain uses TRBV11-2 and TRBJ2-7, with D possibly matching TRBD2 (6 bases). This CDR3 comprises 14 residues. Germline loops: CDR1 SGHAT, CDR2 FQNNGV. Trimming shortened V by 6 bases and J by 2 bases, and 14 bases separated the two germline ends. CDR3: CASRAGPQTYEQYF. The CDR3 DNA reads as TGTGCCAGCAGGGCGGGACCGCAGACCTACGAGCAGTACTTC.

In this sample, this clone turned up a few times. The CDR3 DNA follows: TGTGCCAGCAGGGGGACAGGGGGCGACACCGGGGAGCTGTTTTTT. This gives the protein CASRGTGGDTGELFF. This chain links TRBV2 with TRBJ2-2, with 12 bases that match TRBD1. Looked up from germline, CDR1 is SNHLY and CDR2 is FYNNEI. The CDR3 covers 15 residues. The V and J ends lost 6 bases and 3 bases, in that order; junction bases with no gene match: 2.

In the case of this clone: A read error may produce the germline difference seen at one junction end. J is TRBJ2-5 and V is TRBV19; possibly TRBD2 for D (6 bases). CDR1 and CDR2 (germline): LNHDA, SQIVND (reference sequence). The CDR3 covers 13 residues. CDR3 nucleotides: TGTGCCAGTAGTCCACGCCTTCGGGAGACCCGGTACTTC. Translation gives CASSPRLRETRYF.

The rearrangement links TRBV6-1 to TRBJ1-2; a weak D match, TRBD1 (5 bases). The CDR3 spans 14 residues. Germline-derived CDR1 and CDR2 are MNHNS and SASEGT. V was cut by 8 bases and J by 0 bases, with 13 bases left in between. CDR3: CASGSGKTNYGYTF. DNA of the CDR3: TGTGCCAGCGGTTCAGGGAAGACTAACTATGGCTACACCTTC.

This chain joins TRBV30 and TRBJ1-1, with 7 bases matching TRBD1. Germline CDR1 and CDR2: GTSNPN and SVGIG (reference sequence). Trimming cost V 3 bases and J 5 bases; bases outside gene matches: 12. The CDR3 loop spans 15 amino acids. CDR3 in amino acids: CAWRKQDRVRTEAFF. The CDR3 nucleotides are TGTGCCTGGAGGAAACAAGACAGGGTTCGAACTGAAGCTTTCTTT.

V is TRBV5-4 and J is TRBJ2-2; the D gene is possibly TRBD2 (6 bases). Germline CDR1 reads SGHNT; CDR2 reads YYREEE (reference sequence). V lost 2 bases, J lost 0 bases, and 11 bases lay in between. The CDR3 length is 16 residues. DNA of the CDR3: TGTGCCAGCAGCTTACCACGGGGGACGAACACCGGGGAGCTGTTTTTT. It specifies CASSLPRGTNTGELFF.

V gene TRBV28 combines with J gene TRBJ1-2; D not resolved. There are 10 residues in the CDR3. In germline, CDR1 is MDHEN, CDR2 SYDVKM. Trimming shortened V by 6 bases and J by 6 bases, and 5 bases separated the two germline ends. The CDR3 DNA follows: TGTGCCAGCAGGCGGGATGGCTACACCTTC. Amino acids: CASRRDGYTF.

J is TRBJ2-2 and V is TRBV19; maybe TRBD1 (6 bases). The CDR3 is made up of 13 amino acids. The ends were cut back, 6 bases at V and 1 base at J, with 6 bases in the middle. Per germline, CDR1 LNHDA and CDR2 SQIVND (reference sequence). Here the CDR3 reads CASRTGNTGELFF. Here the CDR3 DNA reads TGTGCCAGTAGGACAGGGAACACCGGGGAGCTGTTTTTT.

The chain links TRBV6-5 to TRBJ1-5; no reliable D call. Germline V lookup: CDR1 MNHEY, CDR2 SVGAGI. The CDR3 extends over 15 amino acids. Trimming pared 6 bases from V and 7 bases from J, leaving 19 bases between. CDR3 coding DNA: TGTGCCAGCAGGCCCTGGGCCTCCATGGGACAGCCCCAGCATTTT. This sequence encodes CASRPWASMGQPQHF.

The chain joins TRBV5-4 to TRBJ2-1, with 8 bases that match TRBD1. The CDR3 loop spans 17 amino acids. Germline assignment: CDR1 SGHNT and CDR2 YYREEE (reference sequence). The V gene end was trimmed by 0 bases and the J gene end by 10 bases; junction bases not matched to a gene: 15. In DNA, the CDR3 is TGTGCCAGCAGCTTGGGGGGCGGACAGGGTTCTTCAGGCGAGCAGTTCTTC. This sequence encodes CASSLGGGQGSSGEQFF. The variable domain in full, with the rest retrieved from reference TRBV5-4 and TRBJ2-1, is ETGVTQSPTHLIKTRGQQVTLRCSSQSGHNTVSWYQQALGQGPQFIFQYYREEENGRGNFPPRFSGLQFPNYSSELNVNALELDDSALYLCASSLGGGQGSSGEQFFGPGTRLTVL.

CDR3 nucleotides: TGCGCCAGCAGCGCGTTGGACGGAAGCTCCTACGAGCAGTACTTC. Translated, it gives CASSALDGSSYEQYF. This chain connects TRBV5-1 to TRBJ2-7; no firm D call. CDR1 SGHRS and CDR2 YFSETQ come from the germline V gene. This CDR3 spans 15 amino acids. Trimming pared 4 bases from V and 0 bases from J, leaving 14 bases between.

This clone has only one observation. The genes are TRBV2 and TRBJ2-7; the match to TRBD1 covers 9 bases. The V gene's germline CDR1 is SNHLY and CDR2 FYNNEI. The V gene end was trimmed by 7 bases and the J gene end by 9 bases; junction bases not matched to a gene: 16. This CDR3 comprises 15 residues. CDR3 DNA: TGTGCCAGCAACGGGGGGACAGGGAAATTGTTAGGGCAGTACTTC. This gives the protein CASNGGTGKLLGQYF.

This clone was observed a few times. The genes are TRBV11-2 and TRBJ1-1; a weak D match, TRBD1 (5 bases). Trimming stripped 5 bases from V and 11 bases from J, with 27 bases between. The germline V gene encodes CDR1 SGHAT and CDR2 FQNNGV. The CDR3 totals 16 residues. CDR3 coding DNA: TGTGCCAGCAGCACGTCGGGGACTACAGGCGGTCGAGGGGCTTTCTTT. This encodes CASSTSGTTGGRGAFF.

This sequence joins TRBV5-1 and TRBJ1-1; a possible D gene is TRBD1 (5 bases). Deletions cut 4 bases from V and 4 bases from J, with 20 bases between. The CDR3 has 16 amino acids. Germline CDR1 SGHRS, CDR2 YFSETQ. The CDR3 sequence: CASSALQGGLGTEAFF. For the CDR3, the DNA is TGCGCCAGCAGCGCATTGCAGGGTGGGCTTGGCACTGAAGCTTTCTTT.

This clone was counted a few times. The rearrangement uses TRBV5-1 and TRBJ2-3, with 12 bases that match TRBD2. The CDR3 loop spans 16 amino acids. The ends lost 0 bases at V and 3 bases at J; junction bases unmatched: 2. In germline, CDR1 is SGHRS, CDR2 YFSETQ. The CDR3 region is CASSLVLAGGTDTQYF. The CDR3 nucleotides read TGCGCCAGCAGCTTGGTACTAGCGGGGGGAACAGATACGCAGTATTTT.

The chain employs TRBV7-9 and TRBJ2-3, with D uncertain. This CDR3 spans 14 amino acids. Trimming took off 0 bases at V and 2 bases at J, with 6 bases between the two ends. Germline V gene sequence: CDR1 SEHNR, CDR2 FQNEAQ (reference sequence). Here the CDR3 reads CASSLAVFTDTQYF. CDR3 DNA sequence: TGTGCCAGCAGCTTAGCTGTCTTCACAGATACGCAGTATTTT.

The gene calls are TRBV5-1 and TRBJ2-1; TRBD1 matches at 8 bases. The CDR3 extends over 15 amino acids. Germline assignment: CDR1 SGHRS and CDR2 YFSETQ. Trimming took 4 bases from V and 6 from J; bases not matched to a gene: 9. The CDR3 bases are TGCGCCAGCAGCCTCTCCGGGACAGGACTCAATGAGCAGTTCTTC. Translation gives CASSLSGTGLNEQFF.

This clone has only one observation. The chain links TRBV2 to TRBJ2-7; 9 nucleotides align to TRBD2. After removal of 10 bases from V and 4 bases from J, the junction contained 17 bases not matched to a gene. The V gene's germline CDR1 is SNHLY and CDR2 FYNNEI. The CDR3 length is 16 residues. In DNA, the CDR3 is TGTGCCACCCTCCCAGGCTTGGGACTAGCCACATACGAGCAGTACTTC. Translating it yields CATLPGLGLATYEQYF.

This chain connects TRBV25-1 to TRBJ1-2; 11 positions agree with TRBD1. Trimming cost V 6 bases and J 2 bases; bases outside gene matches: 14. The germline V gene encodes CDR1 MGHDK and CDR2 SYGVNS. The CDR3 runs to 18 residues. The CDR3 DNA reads TGTGCCAGCAGCCCTGTAATGGGGACAGGGGGAGTAAACTATGGCTACACCTTC. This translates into CASSPVMGTGGVNYGYTF.

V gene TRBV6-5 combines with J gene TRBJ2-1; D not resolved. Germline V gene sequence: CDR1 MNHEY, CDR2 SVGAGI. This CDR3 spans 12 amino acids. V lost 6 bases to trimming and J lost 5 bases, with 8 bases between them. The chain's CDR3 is CASRNTNNEQFF. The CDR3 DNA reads TGTGCCAGCAGGAACACCAACAATGAGCAGTTCTTC.

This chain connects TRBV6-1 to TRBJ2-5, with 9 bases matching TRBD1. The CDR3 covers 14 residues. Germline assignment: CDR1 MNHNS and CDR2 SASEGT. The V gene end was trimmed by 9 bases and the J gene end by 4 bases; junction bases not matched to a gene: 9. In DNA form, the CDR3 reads TGTGCCAGTGGGACAGGGAGGATCTCAGAGACCCAGTACTTC. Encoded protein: CASGTGRISETQYF.